One sample yielded the 3 T cell receptor beta chains listed below, sequenced in a study of OX40 agonist ivuxolimab in advanced cancers. Clones were sequenced by immunoSEQ multiplex PCR, and TCRdb holds only the in-frame ones, with some missing. The sample has 68,000 or so clones, 75% to 85% seen once. The sample in question was CD4+ or CD8+ T cells sorted from blood, obtained in a trial of the OX40 agonist ivuxolimab. Receptor source: an adult with an advanced solid tumor such as melanoma, head and neck, liver or kidney cancer.

The J gene is TRBJ2-7, the V gene TRBV2; 7 bases agree with TRBD1. The CDR3 extends over 13 amino acids. J gave up 3 bases and V 6 bases, and 5 bases lay outside the gene matches. Germline CDR1 reads SNHLY; CDR2 reads FYNNEI. CDR3 loop: CASRRDSIYEQYF. The DNA of the CDR3 is TGTGCCAGCAGAAGGGACAGCATCTACGAGCAGTACTTC.

This chain uses TRBV10-2 with TRBJ2-5, with TRBD1 identical over 9 bases. Germline V gene data show CDR1 as WSHSY and CDR2 as SAAADI. The CDR3 runs to 13 residues. With V trimmed by 6 bases and J by 4 bases, 3 bases remained unmatched. The CDR3 region is CASRQGARETQYF. CDR3 sequence (DNA): TGCGCCAGCAGACAGGGGGCGAGAGAGACCCAGTACTTC.

The chain is built from TRBV7-6 and TRBJ2-3; 13 positions match TRBD2. The ends lost 5 bases at V and 2 bases at J; junction bases unmatched: 4. In germline, CDR1 is SGHVS, CDR2 FNYEAQ. The CDR3 runs 16 residues. CDR3 residues: CASSATSGGFTDTQYF. Written as DNA, the CDR3 is TGTGCCAGCAGCGCGACTAGCGGGGGGTTCACAGATACGCAGTATTTT.